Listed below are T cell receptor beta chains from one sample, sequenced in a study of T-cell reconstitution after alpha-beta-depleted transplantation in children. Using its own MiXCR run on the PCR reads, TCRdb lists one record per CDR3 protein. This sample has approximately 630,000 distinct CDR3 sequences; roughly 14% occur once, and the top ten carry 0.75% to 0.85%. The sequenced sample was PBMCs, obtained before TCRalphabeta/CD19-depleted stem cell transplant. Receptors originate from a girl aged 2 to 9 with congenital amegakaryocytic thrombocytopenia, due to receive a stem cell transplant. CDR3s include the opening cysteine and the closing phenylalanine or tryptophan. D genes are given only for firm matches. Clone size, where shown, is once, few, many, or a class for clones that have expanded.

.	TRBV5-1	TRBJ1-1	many	CASSLVLGKAEAFF	TGCGCCAGCAGCTTGGTATTGGGAAAAGCTGAAGCTTTCTTT
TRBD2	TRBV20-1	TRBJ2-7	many	CSASSQNPGLWSEQYF	TGCAGTGCTAGCTCCCAAAATCCGGGACTATGGAGCGAGCAGTACTTC
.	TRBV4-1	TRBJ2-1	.	CASSQGPAGYLQMGQFF	TGCGCCAGCAGCCAAGGCCCAGCGGGTTACCTACAAATGGGGCAGTTCTTC
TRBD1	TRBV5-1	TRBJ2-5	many	CASRRGLETQYF	TGCGCCAGCAGGAGGGGGCTGGAGACCCAGTACTTC
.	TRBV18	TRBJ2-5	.	CAGKQGREETQYF	TGTGCCGGCAAACAGGGGAGGGAAGAGACCCAGTACTTC
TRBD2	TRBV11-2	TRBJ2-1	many	CASRSGLAPYNEQFF	TGTGCCAGCAGGAGCGGACTAGCACCTTACAATGAGCAGTTCTTC
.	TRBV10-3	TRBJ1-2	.	CAISEVGTGTVVGYTF	TGTGCCATCAGTGAGGTCGGGACCGGGACGGTGGTTGGCTACACCTTC
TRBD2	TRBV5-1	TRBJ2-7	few	CASSFERENYEQYF	TGCGCCAGCAGCTTTGAGCGGGAGAACTACGAGCAGTACTTC
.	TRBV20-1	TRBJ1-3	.	CSARDLSGGNTIYF	TGCAGTGCTAGAGATTTGAGCGGTGGAAACACCATATATTTT
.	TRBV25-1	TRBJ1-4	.	CASSPVVGIVANEKLFF	TGTGCCAGCAGTCCCGTAGTGGGCATCGTAGCTAATGAAAAACTGTTTTTT
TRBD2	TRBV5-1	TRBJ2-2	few	CASSFLRLAGGANTGELFF	TGCGCCAGCAGCTTTCTGAGACTAGCGGGAGGCGCGAACACCGGGGAGCTGTTTTTT
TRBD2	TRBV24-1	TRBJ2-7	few	CATTKIAGPAYEQYF	TGTGCCACCACCAAAATAGCGGGGCCAGCCTACGAGCAGTACTTC
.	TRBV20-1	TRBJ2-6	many	CSARDYSVSGANVLTF	TGCAGTGCTAGGGACTATAGCGTCTCTGGGGCCAACGTCCTGACTTTC
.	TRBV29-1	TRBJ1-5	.	CSVAFGGTQHF	TGCAGCGTTGCTTTTGGGGGAACCCAGCATTTT
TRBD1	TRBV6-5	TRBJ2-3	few	CASSYSSGQGRRDTQYF	TGTGCCAGCAGTTACTCTTCGGGACAGGGGAGACGAGATACGCAGTATTTT
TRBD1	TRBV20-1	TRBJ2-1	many	CSADKQGAIRDEQFF	TGCAGTGCTGATAAACAGGGGGCTATTCGGGATGAGCAGTTCTTC
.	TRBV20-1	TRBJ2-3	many	CSAGSRRASSTDTQYF	TGCAGTGCCGGGTCTCGGAGAGCCTCTAGCACAGATACGCAGTATTTT
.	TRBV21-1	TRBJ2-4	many	CASSKGLRGIQYF	TGTGCCAGCAGCAAGGGACTGCGAGGCATTCAGTACTTC
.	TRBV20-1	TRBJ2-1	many	CSANRAGPSYNEQFF	TGCAGTGCTAACAGAGCGGGTCCCTCCTACAATGAGCAGTTCTTC
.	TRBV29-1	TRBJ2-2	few	CSVRGEAGATGELFF	TGCAGCGTGAGGGGAGAAGCTGGGGCCACCGGGGAGCTGTTTTTT
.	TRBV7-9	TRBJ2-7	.	CASSRSGTYEQYF	TGTGCCAGCAGCCGTAGCGGAACCTACGAGCAGTACTTC
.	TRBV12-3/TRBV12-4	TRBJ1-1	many	CATDSSDRGTNTEAFF	TGTGCCACCGACTCGTCGGACAGAGGAACGAACACTGAAGCTTTCTTT
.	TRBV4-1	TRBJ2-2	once	CASSPMLASENTGELFF	TGTGCCAGCAGCCCCATGCTGGCGTCGGAGAACACCGGGGAGCTGTTTTTT
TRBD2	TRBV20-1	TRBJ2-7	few	CSASPASREINEQYF	TGCAGTGCTAGCCCTGCGTCGCGGGAGATCAACGAGCAGTACTTC
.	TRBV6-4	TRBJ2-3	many	CASSEGPGFTDTQYF	TGTGCCAGCAGTGAAGGCCCTGGGTTCACAGATACGCAGTATTTT
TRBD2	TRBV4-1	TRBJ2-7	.	CASSQEITSVSYEQYF	TGCGCCAGCAGCCAAGAAATAACTAGCGTATCCTACGAGCAGTACTTC
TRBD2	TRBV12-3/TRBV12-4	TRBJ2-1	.	CASSFPAFRDGGSMDEQFF	TGTGCCAGCAGTTTTCCCGCTTTCCGGGACGGCGGGAGCATGGATGAGCAGTTCTTC
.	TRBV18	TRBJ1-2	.	CASSPGQSGRGYTF	TGTGCCAGCTCACCAGGCCAGTCTGGTCGAGGCTACACCTTC
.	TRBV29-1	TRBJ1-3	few	CSIIDGSFSGNTIYF	TGCAGCATTATTGACGGAAGCTTCTCTGGAAACACCATATATTTT
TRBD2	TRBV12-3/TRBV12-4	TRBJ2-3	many	CASSFTSGPTGIGTDTQYF	TGTGCCAGCAGTTTTACTAGCGGGCCCACAGGGATCGGGACAGATACGCAGTATTTT
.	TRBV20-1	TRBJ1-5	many	CSARDGGSGPDQPQHF	TGCAGTGCTAGAGATGGCGGTTCGGGGCCTGATCAGCCCCAGCATTTT
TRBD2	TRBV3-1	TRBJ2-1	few	CASSGETSGRNEQFF	TGTGCCAGCAGTGGCGAGACTAGCGGGAGGAATGAGCAGTTCTTC
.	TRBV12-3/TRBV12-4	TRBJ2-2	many	CASSFVSVGAGELFF	TGTGCCAGCAGTTTCGTTTCGGTCGGGGCCGGGGAGCTGTTTTTT
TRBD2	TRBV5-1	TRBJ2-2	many	CASSLVSSGNTGELFF	TGCGCCAGCAGCTTGGTGTCTAGCGGGAACACCGGGGAGCTGTTTTTT
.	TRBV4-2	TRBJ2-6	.	CASSPLTGANVLTF	TGTGCCAGCAGCCCCTTGACAGGGGCCAACGTCCTGACTTTC
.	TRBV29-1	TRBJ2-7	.	CSVEEVGGEQYF	TGCAGCGTTGAAGAGGTGGGGGGTGAGCAGTACTTC
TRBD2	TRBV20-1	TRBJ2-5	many	CSARRTSQQTQYF	TGCAGTGCTAGGAGGACTAGCCAACAGACCCAGTACTTC
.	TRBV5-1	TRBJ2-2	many	CASSFGINTGELFF	TGCGCCAGCAGCTTTGGGATTAACACCGGGGAGCTGTTTTTT
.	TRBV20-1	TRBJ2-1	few	CSAGGIYNEQFF	TGCAGTGCTGGCGGGATATACAATGAGCAGTTCTTC
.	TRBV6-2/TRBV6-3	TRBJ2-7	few	CASSSLIAHEQYF	TGTGCCAGCAGTTCTCTCATCGCCCACGAGCAGTACTTC
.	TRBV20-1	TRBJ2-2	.	CSALGLKKNTGELFF	TGCAGTGCTCTTGGACTGAAGAAAAACACCGGGGAGCTGTTTTTT
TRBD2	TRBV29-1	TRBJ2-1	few	CSVEPGLAGEFSTYNEQFF	TGCAGCGTTGAACCGGGACTAGCGGGAGAATTTTCAACCTACAATGAGCAGTTCTTC
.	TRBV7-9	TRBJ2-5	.	CASSHRDKETQYF	TGTGCCAGCAGCCACCGGGACAAAGAGACCCAGTACTTC
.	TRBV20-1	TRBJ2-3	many	CSAPGLSSTDTQYF	TGCAGTGCCCCGGGACTCTCTAGCACAGATACGCAGTATTTT